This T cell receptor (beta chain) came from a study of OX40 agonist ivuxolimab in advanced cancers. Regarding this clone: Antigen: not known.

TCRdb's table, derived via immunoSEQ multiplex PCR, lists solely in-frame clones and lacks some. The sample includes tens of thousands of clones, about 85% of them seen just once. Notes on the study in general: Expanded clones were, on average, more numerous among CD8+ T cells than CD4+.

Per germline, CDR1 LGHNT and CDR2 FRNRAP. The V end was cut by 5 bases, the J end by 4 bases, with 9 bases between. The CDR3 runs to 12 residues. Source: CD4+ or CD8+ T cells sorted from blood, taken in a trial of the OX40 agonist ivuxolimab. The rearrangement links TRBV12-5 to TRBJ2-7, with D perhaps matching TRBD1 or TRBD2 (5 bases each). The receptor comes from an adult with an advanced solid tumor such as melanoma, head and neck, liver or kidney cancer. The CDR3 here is CASGGGAYEQYF. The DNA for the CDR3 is TGTGCTAGTGGTGGGGGAGCGTACGAGCAGTACTTC.